The 32 T cell receptor beta chains in this list originate from one sample, sequenced in a study of cytomegalovirus exposure and HLA in healthy donors. Primers for the PCR totalled 60 Vbeta and 13 Jbeta. Sequencing used immunoSEQ multiplex PCR; TCRdb keeps in-frame clones, though not all of them. The table shows some 170,000 clones, with around 79% occurring only once. Input material: PBMCs. All receptors derive from a man aged 35 to 55 in good health and CMV-seropositive.

This chain joins TRBV2 and TRBJ1-2, with a weak D call TRBD1 (6 bases). The V end lost 4 bases, the J end lost 9 bases, and 12 bases lay between the germline ends. Germline-derived CDR1 and CDR2 are SNHLY and FYNNEI. The CDR3 is 12 residues long. Written as DNA, the CDR3 is TGTGCCAGCAGTGGGGAAGACAGGCGCTACACCTTC. Its translation is CASSGEDRRYTF.

The gene calls are TRBV5-1 and TRBJ2-3; the D gene is possibly TRBD1 (6 bases). Germline CDR1 and CDR2: SGHRS and YFSETQ. The CDR3 is 15 residues long. The germline V and J ends were trimmed by 4 bases and 2 bases, with 14 bases remaining between them. CDR3 in DNA: TGCGCCAGCAGCCAAGGGGGTTTCGTCACAGATACGCAGTATTTT. Residues: CASSQGGFVTDTQYF.

The CDR3 nucleotides are TGCAGCGTTGAAGATTTCATGAGGACAGGGTATGGCTACACCTTC. Its translation: CSVEDFMRTGYGYTF. The chain carries TRBV29-1 and TRBJ1-2; the match to TRBD1 covers 8 bases. J lost 5 bases, V lost 0 bases, and 8 bases had no gene match. The CDR3 loop spans 15 amino acids. Germline V gene sequence: CDR1 SQVTM, CDR2 ANQGSEA.

This chain joins TRBV18 and TRBJ1-1; 7 positions agree with TRBD1. CDR3 length: 15 residues. Germline V gene lookup returns CDR1 KGHSH and CDR2 LQKENI. V shed 2 bases and J 7 bases; nucleotides not matched to a gene: 10. The CDR3 coding sequence is TGTGCCAGCTCACCATCGACCGGGACAGCTATTGAAGCTTTCTTT. It yields the protein CASSPSTGTAIEAFF. Full variable domain (remainder filled in from reference TRBV18 and TRBJ1-1): NAGVMQNPRHLVRRRGQEARLRCSPMKGHSHVYWYRQLPEEGLKFMVYLQKENIIDESGMPKERFSAEFPKEGPSILRIQQVVRGDSAAYFCASSPSTGTAIEAFFGQGTRLTVV.

The J gene is TRBJ2-7, the V gene TRBV13, with a possible D match to TRBD1 (5 bases). V was clipped by 0 bases and J by 5 bases, with 11 bases between them. CDR1 and CDR2 from the germline V gene are PRHDT and FYEKMQ (reference sequence). This CDR3 has 14 amino acids. This CDR3 reads CASSLGLRVHEQYF. CDR3 coding DNA: TGTGCCAGCAGCTTAGGCCTCAGGGTCCACGAGCAGTACTTC.

The gene calls are TRBV9 and TRBJ1-1; maybe TRBD1 (6 bases). The CDR3 covers 15 residues. The V gene lost 2 bases and the J gene lost 1 base, with 12 bases spanning the gap. Germline V lookup: CDR1 SGDLS, CDR2 YYNGEE. Here the CDR3 reads CASSVGDNANTEAFF. CDR3 nucleotides: TGTGCCAGCAGCGTGGGGGACAACGCGAACACTGAAGCTTTCTTT.

The DNA for the CDR3 is TGTGCCAGCAGCTTAGATCGCGAGCAGTACTTC. It encodes CASSLDREQYF. J is TRBJ2-5 and V is TRBV11-3; D is undetermined. The DNA end lines up better with TRBJ2-7; the J call may be wrong. This CDR3 comprises 11 residues. Germline V gene lookup returns CDR1 SGHNT and CDR2 YENEEA.

J is TRBJ2-2 and V is TRBV15; 7 bases align to TRBD2. The V and J ends lost 4 bases and 6 bases, in that order; junction bases with no gene match: 8. The germline CDR1 and CDR2 sequences are LNHNV and YYDKDF (reference sequence). This CDR3 is built from 15 residues. CDR3: CATSKGGTKAGELFF. CDR3 nucleotide sequence: TGTGCCACCAGCAAAGGCGGGACTAAGGCCGGGGAGCTGTTTTTT.

This chain connects TRBV6-5 to TRBJ2-7, with 7 bases lining up with TRBD1. CDR1 and CDR2 (germline): MNHEY, SVGAGI. V was pared by 10 bases and J by 2 bases, with 14 bases of the junction left unmatched. CDR3 length: 15 amino acids. CDR3 sequence: CAKRKQGLVAYEQYF. The DNA for the CDR3 is TGTGCCAAAAGGAAACAGGGGCTAGTCGCCTACGAGCAGTACTTC.

The chain is built from TRBV27 and TRBJ1-2, with D perhaps TRBD1 (6 bases). CDR1 and CDR2 (germline): MNHEY, SMNVEV (reference sequence). The CDR3 runs 16 residues. The V end lost 0 bases, the J end lost 8 bases, and 19 bases lay between the germline ends. The CDR3 is CASSLSGGAPSGGYTF. The CDR3 nucleotides are TGTGCCAGCAGTTTATCGGGGGGGGCTCCTTCGGGAGGCTACACCTTC.

CDR3 nucleotide sequence: TGTGCCAGCAGCGTAGCCCCGGGACAAATTGGAAACACCATATATTTT. Encoded protein: CASSVAPGQIGNTIYF. The rearrangement uses TRBV9 and TRBJ1-3; tentative D call: TRBD1 (6 bases). CDR3 length: 16 amino acids. Germline lookup yields CDR1 SGDLS and CDR2 YYNGEE. V dropped 0 bases and J dropped 3 bases, with 13 bases sitting between them. The whole variable domain, filled in from reference TRBV9 and TRBJ1-3, reads DSGVTQTPKHLITATGQRVTLRCSPRSGDLSVYWYQQSLDQGLQFLIQYYNGEERAKGNILERFSAQQFPDLHSELNLSSLELGDSALYFCASSVAPGQIGNTIYFGEGSWLTVV.

This chain connects TRBV30 to TRBJ1-2; 9 positions agree with TRBD1. V shed 4 bases and J 4 bases; nucleotides not matched to a gene: 16. There are 17 residues in the CDR3. Germline-derived CDR1 and CDR2 are GTSNPN and SVGIG (reference sequence). CDR3 region: CAWKGRDRESVGYGYTF. For the CDR3, the DNA is TGTGCCTGGAAGGGACGGGACAGGGAATCTGTAGGCTATGGCTACACCTTC.

Here the CDR3 DNA reads TGCGCCAGCAGGATGACCGGGACACCGCAAGAGACCCAGTACTTC. This sequence encodes CASRMTGTPQETQYF. This chain links TRBV5-1 with TRBJ2-5; possible D gene TRBD1, 6 bases. V was shortened by 5 bases and J by 2 bases, with 16 bases between the two germline ends. CDR3 length: 15 residues. Germline assignment: CDR1 SGHRS and CDR2 YFSETQ.

The chain joins TRBV6-5 to TRBJ2-7; weak D call: TRBD1 (6 bases). Germline V CDR1 and CDR2: MNHEY, SVGAGI. V lost 5 bases to trimming and J lost 5 bases, with 16 bases between them. The CDR3 spans 14 residues. CDR3 amino acids: CASSRTGTSNEQYF. The CDR3 DNA is TGTGCCAGCAGTCGTACCGGGACAAGTAACGAGCAGTACTTC.

The gene calls are TRBV7-3 and TRBJ2-5; 7 bases align to TRBD2. Germline V gene data show CDR1 as SGHTA and CDR2 as FQGTGA. The CDR3 covers 15 residues. With 2 bases clipped from V and 7 bases from J, the junction kept 10 bases outside the gene matches. CDR3 DNA: TGTGCCAGCAGCTTACGGCAGGGAGGGACGGGGACCCAGTACTTC. The encoded protein is CASSLRQGGTGTQYF.

This rearrangement joins TRBV5-6 to TRBJ2-5; D remains ambiguous. There are 13 residues in the CDR3. Deletions cut 4 bases from V and 5 bases from J, with 12 bases between. From germline, CDR1 is SGHDT and CDR2 YYEEEE. DNA for the CDR3: TGTGCCAGCAGCGTGACTGCGCTTGAGACCCAGTACTTC. Amino acids: CASSVTALETQYF.

The chain employs TRBV7-3 and TRBJ1-2, with 7 bases matching TRBD1. This CDR3 has 14 residues. The germline V gene has CDR1 SGHTA and CDR2 FQGTGA. Trimming removed 6 bases from V and 6 bases from J; junction bases left unmatched: 10. The CDR3 region is CASSKRGGGDGYTF. Here the CDR3 DNA reads TGTGCCAGCAGTAAAAGAGGAGGGGGCGATGGCTACACCTTC. The full variable domain, with the rest looked up from reference TRBV7-3 and TRBJ1-2, is GAGVSQTPSNKVTEKGKYVELRCDPISGHTALYWYRQSLGQGPEFLIYFQGTGAADDSGLPNDRFFAVRPEGSVSTLKIQRTERGDSAVYLCASSKRGGGDGYTFGSGTRLTVV.

CDR3 in amino acids: CAISEGHPDTQYF. The CDR3 DNA sequence: TGTGCCATCAGTGAGGGACATCCAGATACGCAGTATTTT. V and J are TRBV10-3 and TRBJ2-3, with D possibly matching TRBD1 (5 bases). Per germline, CDR1 ENHRY and CDR2 SYGVKD. V was trimmed by 2 bases and J by 4 bases, leaving 7 bases between them. The CDR3 spans 13 residues.

The rearrangement links TRBV7-2 to TRBJ2-1; 11 positions match TRBD2. This CDR3 has 15 amino acids. V lost 6 bases, J lost 2 bases, and 3 bases stayed unmatched. Germline V gives CDR1 SGHTA, CDR2 FQGNSA. For the CDR3, the DNA is TGTGCCAGCAGAGCACTAGCGGGGGCCTACAATGAGCAGTTCTTC. Its translation is CASRALAGAYNEQFF.

CDR3 sequence reads: CAGTRQAGEPQHF. Here the CDR3 DNA reads TGTGCCGGGACTCGGCAGGCGGGCGAGCCCCAGCATTTT. V usage is TRBV6-1 and J usage is TRBJ1-5; D possibly corresponds to TRBD1 (5 bases). The CDR3 sequence is 13 residues long. Trimming took off 11 bases at V and 8 bases at J, with 19 bases between the two ends. In germline, CDR1 is MNHNS, CDR2 SASEGT.

The gene calls are TRBV25-1 and TRBJ2-2; maybe TRBD1 (6 bases). The length of the CDR3 is 16 residues. Germline-derived CDR1 and CDR2 are MGHDK and SYGVNS. V was cut by 1 base and J by 4 bases, with 13 bases left in between. For the CDR3, the DNA is TGTGCCAGCAGTGAATGGGGCAGGGGTAGCACCGGGGAGCTGTTTTTT. Residues: CASSEWGRGSTGELFF.

V and J are TRBV9 and TRBJ2-1; 7 nucleotides match TRBD2. Germline lookup yields CDR1 SGDLS and CDR2 YYNGEE. The CDR3 length is 16 residues. V lost 3 bases to trimming and J lost 9 bases; unmatched junction nucleotides: 15. CDR3 sequence reads: CASSGRLAVSGSEQFF. The CDR3 nucleotides read TGTGCCAGCAGCGGACGACTAGCAGTCTCCGGGAGTGAGCAGTTCTTC. Combining the CDR3 with reference TRBV9 and TRBJ2-1 gives the whole variable domain DSGVTQTPKHLITATGQRVTLRCSPRSGDLSVYWYQQSLDQGLQFLIQYYNGEERAKGNILERFSAQQFPDLHSELNLSSLELGDSALYFCASSGRLAVSGSEQFFGPGTRLTVL.

This sequence joins TRBV11-3 and TRBJ1-2; TRBD1 aligns across 7 bases. There are 14 residues in the CDR3. The V and J ends lost 5 bases and 0 bases, in that order; junction bases with no gene match: 3. CDR1 and CDR2 (germline): SGHNT, YENEEA. The CDR3 loop is CASSTRGTNYGYTF. The CDR3, as DNA: TGTGCCAGCAGCACCAGGGGGACTAACTATGGCTACACCTTC.

The chain combines TRBV15 with TRBJ2-5; 10 nucleotides line up with TRBD2. This CDR3 contains 14 residues. CDR1 is LNHNV and CDR2 is YYDKDF in the germline V gene (reference sequence). V lost 3 bases and J lost 5; bases outside the gene matches: 3. In nucleotides, the CDR3 is TGTGCCACCAGCAGCCCGGGACTAGCGGAGACCCAGTACTTC. Its translation is CATSSPGLAETQYF.

The J gene is TRBJ1-5, the V gene TRBV5-1; unclear D gene. The CDR3 loop spans 13 amino acids. Germline lookup yields CDR1 SGHRS and CDR2 YFSETQ. V was clipped by 0 bases and J by 6 bases, with 7 bases between them. The chain's CDR3 is CASSLDSVQPQHF. CDR3 nucleotide sequence: TGCGCCAGCAGCTTGGATTCGGTTCAGCCCCAGCATTTT.

V and J are TRBV6-5 and TRBJ2-5; D gene uncertain. There are 13 residues in the CDR3. Germline values: CDR1 MNHEY, CDR2 SVGAGI. The V gene lost 2 bases and the J gene lost 7 bases, with 11 bases spanning the gap. The CDR3 reads CASSYRLFGTQYF. The CDR3 region has the DNA TGTGCCAGCAGTTACCGATTGTTCGGGACCCAGTACTTC.

The chain recombines TRBV6-1 with TRBJ2-7, with 7 bases aligning to TRBD2. This CDR3 has 15 amino acids. The germline CDR1 and CDR2 sequences are MNHNS and SASEGT. The V gene end was trimmed by 6 bases and the J gene end by 0 bases; junction bases not matched to a gene: 8. CDR3 in amino acids: CASRVSLADSYEQYF. The DNA of the CDR3 is TGTGCCAGCAGGGTCTCCCTAGCGGACTCCTACGAGCAGTACTTC.

J is TRBJ1-1 and V is TRBV4-1; 10 bases map to TRBD1. This CDR3 is 15 amino acids long. Germline trimming cut 1 base from V and 3 bases from J; bases unmatched to any gene: 2. Germline V gene data show CDR1 as MGHRA and CDR2 as YSYEKL. CDR3 nucleotide sequence: TGCGCCAGCAGCCAAGCCGGGACAGGGGACACTGAAGCTTTCTTT. Amino acids: CASSQAGTGDTEAFF.

This sequence joins TRBV28 and TRBJ1-2; no reliable D call. With 4 bases removed from V and 6 bases from J, the gap between germline ends came to 3 bases. This CDR3 comprises 10 residues. The V gene's germline CDR1 is MDHEN and CDR2 SYDVKM. CDR3 region: CASSYNGYTF. The CDR3 DNA reads as TGTGCCAGCAGTTACAATGGCTACACCTTC.

The chain recombines TRBV27 with TRBJ1-1; 7 positions agree with TRBD1. V shed 6 bases and J 7 bases; nucleotides not matched to a gene: 8. Germline V gives CDR1 MNHEY, CDR2 SMNVEV (reference sequence). The length of the CDR3 is 13 residues. In DNA form, the CDR3 reads TGTGCCAGCAGAGTGTTCTACAGGGGTGAAGCTTTCTTT. As protein: CASRVFYRGEAFF.

V gene TRBV7-2 combines with J gene TRBJ1-1; TRBD1 might be the D (5 bases). The CDR3 is made up of 14 amino acids. The germline V gene has CDR1 SGHTA and CDR2 FQGNSA. V was clipped by 6 bases and J by 1 base, with 12 bases between them. In nucleotides, the CDR3 is TGTGCCAGCAGTGCAGGGCCGCAGAACACTGAAGCTTTCTTT. This gives the protein CASSAGPQNTEAFF.

The V and J genes are TRBV10-3 and TRBJ2-3; D may be TRBD2 (5 bases). This CDR3 is 15 amino acids long. Germline CDR1 and CDR2: ENHRY and SYGVKD. Deletions cut 10 bases from V and 4 bases from J, with 21 bases between. As DNA, the CDR3 is TGTGCCAGCGACCCGGCGGGTTCACGAGCAGATACGCAGTATTTT. This gives the protein CASDPAGSRADTQYF.